This TCR beta chain was identified in a study of brain metastases from non-small cell lung cancer. The data were produced by immunoSEQ multiplex PCR, yet TCRdb's version contains in-frame clones alone and is incomplete. The sample shows about 590 clones, 88% of them seen only once. The length of the CDR3 is 16 residues. The germline V and J ends were trimmed by 0 bases and 2 bases, with 12 bases remaining between them. Germline V gene sequence: CDR1 LGHNA, CDR2 YNFKEQ. The TCR sequence derives from a donor aged 40 or older with non-small cell lung cancer. Input material: tumor-adjacent normal tissue. The chain recombines TRBV4-2 with TRBJ2-3; D not resolved. The CDR3 sequence: CASSQDYGSYTDTQYF. The DNA for the CDR3 is TGTGCCAGCAGCCAAGACTATGGGTCTTACACAGATACGCAGTATTTT.